The 5 T cell receptor beta chains below all came from one sample that was sequenced in a study of PD-1 blockade in classical Hodgkin lymphoma. This table comes from immunoSEQ multiplex PCR, and its TCRdb copy is limited to in-frame clones, with some not included. The sample records more than 35,000 clones, around 76% being singletons. There was relapse after autologous stem cell transplantation in every patient, and there was variation in brentuximab vedotin exposure. This material consisted of peripheral blood mononuclear cells (PBMCs), taken before the second cycle of nivolumab. These receptors all come from a human donor with classical Hodgkin lymphoma.

This clone was seen only once. V is TRBV30 and J is TRBJ1-1; no firm D call. CDR3 length: 13 amino acids. Germline loops: CDR1 GTSNPN, CDR2 SVGIG (reference sequence). V dropped 0 bases and J dropped 4 bases, with 9 bases sitting between them. CDR3 coding DNA: TGTGCCTGGAGTGTAGGGTCTGGCACTGAAGCTTTCTTT. Translating gives CAWSVGSGTEAFF.

The chain couples TRBV14 to TRBJ2-3; 7 bases align to TRBD1. The CDR3 sequence is 14 residues long. Germline assignment: CDR1 SGHDN and CDR2 FVKESK. Trimming cost V 4 bases and J 0 bases; bases outside gene matches: 1. The CDR3 protein is CASSLGQSTDTQYF. CDR3 DNA: TGTGCCAGCAGCCTGGGACAGAGCACAGATACGCAGTATTTT.

The chain is built from TRBV30 and TRBJ1-5, with D perhaps matching TRBD1 (5 bases). The CDR3 loop spans 19 amino acids. V lost 0 bases to trimming and J lost 0 bases, with 21 bases between them. From germline, CDR1 is GTSNPN and CDR2 SVGIG (reference sequence). CDR3 DNA: TGTGCCTGGAGTGTATCTCCTACGTCCGGGGGGGATAGCAATCAGCCCCAGCATTTT. It is translated as CAWSVSPTSGGDSNQPQHF.

This chain connects TRBV18 to TRBJ2-4; 8 nucleotides align to TRBD2. This CDR3 has 16 amino acids. V lost 2 bases, J lost 1 base, and 4 bases stayed unmatched. The V gene's germline CDR1 is KGHSH and CDR2 LQKENI. CDR3 DNA sequence: TGTGCCAGCTCACCAGTGCGGGGGGTCGCCAAAAACATTCAGTACTTC. Amino acid sequence: CASSPVRGVAKNIQYF. Complete variable domain (other parts from reference TRBV18 and TRBJ2-4): NAGVMQNPRHLVRRRGQEARLRCSPMKGHSHVYWYRQLPEEGLKFMVYLQKENIIDESGMPKERFSAEFPKEGPSILRIQQVVRGDSAAYFCASSPVRGVAKNIQYFGAGTRLSVL.

The gene calls are TRBV6-6 and TRBJ1-2, with 10 bases matching TRBD1. The CDR3 runs 14 residues. The J segment lost 6 bases and the V segment lost 7 bases, leaving 8 bases of the junction unmatched. Germline CDR1 and CDR2: MNHNY and SVGAGI (reference sequence). Written as DNA, the CDR3 is TGTGCCAGCACCTTCTTCGGGACAGGGGATGGCTACACCTTC. Translating gives CASTFFGTGDGYTF.